This section outlines one TCR beta chain sequence together with its context. The V and J ends lost 1 base and 7 bases, in that order; junction bases with no gene match: 6. From germline, CDR1 is LGHNA and CDR2 YNFKEQ. CDR3 size: 15 residues. This entry belongs to a study of blood T cell repertoires in COVID-19. The overall study: Sites across the United States, Italy and Spain contributed samples from acute and convalescent COVID-19. In each case, the material was cDNA or gDNA derived from T cells, B-cell-depleted T cells, or PBMCs.

In the original processing: Reference gene primer amplification gave estimated nucleated cell counts. The repertoire was sequenced with immunoSEQ multiplex PCR; TCRdb's copy has only in-frame clones and lacks some. V and J calls and clone size are given by that table; D and trimming were obtained from the DNA. The sample includes about 440,000 clones, 75% to 90% of them seen just once. The chain recombines TRBV4-2 with TRBJ1-2, with 10 bases that match TRBD1. Source material: peripheral blood. The TCR sequence derives from a woman in her twenties or thirties with acute or convalescent COVID-19. The CDR3 loop is CASSQVGQGIGGYTF. The CDR3, as DNA: TGTGCCAGCAGCCAAGTGGGACAGGGGATCGGTGGCTACACCTTC.